This TCR beta chain is drawn from a study of blood T cells in healthy people across ages. The CDR3 runs 15 residues. V lost 0 bases, J lost 7 bases, and 4 bases stayed unmatched. Germline CDR1 SGHRS, CDR2 YFSETQ. Study findings and constraints: A roughly linear fall in TCR beta diversity per million T cells was seen with increasing age.

For this clonotype: Its antigen remains unidentified.

Combining a sample-barcoded 5' primer with a J-beta primer mix, a second PCR ran for roughly 7 to 12 cycles. TCRdb re-analysed the 5' RACE reads in MiXCR, keeping a single row per CDR3 protein. This table has 660,000 or so distinct CDR3 sequences, roughly three fifths appearing once. Specimen: blood. This clonotype originated in a man in his 60s in good health. The chain couples TRBV5-1 to TRBJ1-6; 7 bases fit TRBD1. CDR3 loop: CASSLGQGKNSPLHF. CDR3 nucleotide sequence: TGCGCCAGCAGCTTGGGACAGGGAAAGAATTCACCCCTCCACTTT. The complete variable domain, with remaining parts taken from reference TRBV5-1 and TRBJ1-6, reads KAGVTQTPRYLIKTRGQQVTLSCSPISGHRSVSWYQQTPGQGLQFLFEYFSETQRNKGNFPGRFSGRQFSNSRSEMNVSTLELGDSALYLCASSLGQGKNSPLHFGNGTRLTVT.